One sample yielded the 6 T cell receptor beta chains listed below, sequenced in a study of cytomegalovirus exposure and HLA in healthy donors (dated by TCRdb to the late 2010s). Libraries were prepared through the immunoSEQ multiplex PCR assay. For the multiplex PCR, a mixture combining 60 forward primers for TCR Vbeta segments and 13 reverse primers for TCR Jbeta segments was used. This immuneACCESS table, as held by TCRdb, lists in-frame sequences with V and J called but not all clones. Of the missing ones, under half trace to an unresolved V gene in checked studies; the others have no known cause. This sample holds about 180,000 clones; roughly 75% were observed only once. The ten largest clones add up to about 1.9% of the sample. The sequenced sample was PBMCs. The receptor set was obtained from a woman aged 25-40 years in good health and CMV-seronegative.

This clone has just a few counts. The chain recombines TRBV11-3 with TRBJ2-1, with 10 nucleotides matching TRBD2. Germline trimming cut 1 base from V and 5 bases from J; bases unmatched to any gene: 2. This CDR3 has 15 amino acids. CDR1 is SGHNT, CDR2 YENEEA, per germline. For the CDR3, the DNA is TGTGCCAGCAGCTTAGTAGCGGGGGGCGACAATGAGCAGTTCTTC. This sequence encodes CASSLVAGGDNEQFF. The full variable domain, completed using reference TRBV11-3 and TRBJ2-1, is EAGVVQSPRYKIIEKKQPVAFWCNPISGHNTLYWYLQNLGQGPELLIRYENEEAVDDSQLPKDRFSAERLKGVDSTLKIQPAELGDSAVYLCASSLVAGGDNEQFFGPGTRLTVL.

This clone was counted once. Other DNA sequences within the sample encode an identical CDR3. The rearrangement joins TRBV7-9 to TRBJ1-1; D is perhaps TRBD1 (5 bases). V lost 6 bases to trimming and J lost 0 bases, with 8 bases between them. CDR3 length equals 13 residues. Germline V gene sequence: CDR1 SEHNR, CDR2 FQNEAQ (reference sequence). The CDR3 sequence: CASSSTVNTEAFF. In DNA, the CDR3 is TGTGCCAGCAGTTCGACAGTGAACACTGAAGCTTTCTTT.

This chain links TRBV19 with TRBJ1-2; TRBD1 might be the D (5 bases). Looked up from germline, CDR1 is LNHDA and CDR2 is SQIVND (reference sequence). The CDR3 runs 12 residues. Between the trimmed V and J ends, which lost 5 bases and 9 bases, there was a span of 13 bases. DNA for the CDR3: TGTGCCAGTAGTGGGGGGGTGAGGAGCTACACCTTC. This gives the protein CASSGGVRSYTF.

This clone was recorded once. The chain employs TRBV7-6 and TRBJ2-5; 8 nucleotides align to TRBD2. The CDR3 extends over 16 amino acids. In germline, CDR1 is SGHVS, CDR2 FNYEAQ. After removal of 2 bases from V and 1 base from J, the junction contained 6 bases not matched to a gene. The CDR3, as DNA: TGTGCCAGCAGCTTATCGGGCGGGGGGCTCCAAGAGACCCAGTACTTC. This translates into CASSLSGGGLQETQYF.

The chain carries TRBV5-1 and TRBJ1-3, with TRBD1 matching over 8 bases. V shed 4 bases and J 6 bases; nucleotides not matched to a gene: 15. Germline loops: CDR1 SGHRS, CDR2 YFSETQ. The CDR3 totals 17 residues. This CDR3 reads CASSPLNPGQGANTIYF. DNA of the CDR3: TGCGCCAGCAGCCCGCTCAACCCTGGACAGGGAGCAAACACCATATATTTT.

This clone showed up just once. The J gene is TRBJ2-3, the V gene TRBV7-9; 8 bases line up with TRBD2. V dropped 1 base and J dropped 6; count of bases not matched to a gene: 9. Germline V gene data show CDR1 as SEHNR and CDR2 as FQNEAQ (reference sequence). CDR3 length: 16 residues. The CDR3 region has the DNA TGTGCCAGCAGCTTAGAGGAGGGGTCTAGCGGGGATACGCAGTATTTT. Protein: CASSLEEGSSGDTQYF.